The rows below give T cell receptor beta chains drawn from one sample of a study of blood T cell repertoires in COVID-19. Some clones are missing from TCRdb's copy, which holds only in-frame ones; the method was immunoSEQ multiplex PCR. The data contain roughly 90,000 clones, just under 80% of them singletons. The sample was peripheral blood. The receptors were sampled from a human donor in a cohort sampled during active COVID-19. CDR3s include the opening cysteine and the closing phenylalanine or tryptophan. The D gene is left open where the match is weak. Clone size is not always given. Where it is, it says once, few, many or a class for expanded clones.

DNA	CDR3	J	V	D	size
TGTGCCAGCAGTTTAGGCAGGGGGATCTCTGGGGCCAACGTCCTGACTTTC	CASSLGRGISGANVLTF	TRBJ2-6	TRBV27	TRBD1	few
TGTGCCAGCAGGGACCGGGATCCCACTTACAATGAGCAGTTCTTC	CASRDRDPTYNEQFF	TRBJ2-1	TRBV2	NA	NA
TGTGCCAGCACCCCGGGGGGGAGGGATACCTACGAGCAGTACTTC	CASTPGGRDTYEQYF	TRBJ2-7	TRBV28	TRBD2	NA
TGTGCCAGCTCACCCTCGGACAGCGCCTATGGCTACACCTTC	CASSPSDSAYGYTF	TRBJ1-2	TRBV18	NA	NA
TGTGCCAGCAGCCTATTTGGGAGGGGGAATAGCAATCAGCCCCAGCATTTT	CASSLFGRGNSNQPQHF	TRBJ1-5	TRBV5-8	NA	NA
TGTGCCAGCAGTGAATTGGGACAGGAGCCTCAAGAGACCCAGTACTTC	CASSELGQEPQETQYF	TRBJ2-5	TRBV2	TRBD1	NA
TGTGCCATCATGCCTAGCGGCACAGATACGCAGTATTTT	CAIMPSGTDTQYF	TRBJ2-3	TRBV10-3	NA	NA
TGTGCCAGCAGCCCCCGGCGGACGAACACCGGGGAGCTGTTTTTT	CASSPRRTNTGELFF	TRBJ2-2	TRBV11-2	NA	NA
TGTGCCAGCAGAGCTGACAGTCGGTATACGCAGTATTTT	CASRADSRYTQYF	TRBJ2-3	TRBV7-9	NA	NA
TGCAGTGCTAGTACTAGCGGGAGGGCCCGAGATACGCAGTATTTT	CSASTSGRARDTQYF	TRBJ2-3	TRBV20-1	TRBD2	NA
TGTGCCAGCAGCCTAAGGGGTAGCAGGAACACCGGGGAGCTGTTTTTT	CASSLRGSRNTGELFF	TRBJ2-2	TRBV3-1/TRBV3-2	NA	NA
TGTGCCAGAGAATCGGGACAGTCTGGAAACACCATATATTTT	CARESGQSGNTIYF	TRBJ1-3	TRBV2	TRBD1	few
TGCGCCAGCAGTATCGGGCGGGGGGTTAATAGTGTCGCAGATACGCAGTATTTT	CASSIGRGVNSVADTQYF	TRBJ2-3	TRBV5-1	TRBD2	NA
TGTGCCAGCAGTGAAACAAATAGCAATCAGCCCCAGCATTTT	CASSETNSNQPQHF	TRBJ1-5	TRBV2	NA	NA
TGTGCCAGCAGTCAGACAGGGGGCATTCAGCCCCAGCATTTT	CASSQTGGIQPQHF	TRBJ1-5	TRBV28	TRBD1	NA
TGTGCCAGCTGGAGACTCAGTAGGACTCGCGGCAATACCGACTCCTACGAGCAGTACTTC	CASWRLSRTRGNTDSYEQYF	TRBJ2-7	TRBV2	NA	few
TGTGCCAGCAGCTTAATTTCAGCGGGAGCGGGCCAAGAGACCCAGTACTTC	CASSLISAGAGQETQYF	TRBJ2-5	TRBV7-2	TRBD2	NA
TGTGCCAGCAAAATCGAAGAGACCCAGTACTTC	CASKIEETQYF	TRBJ2-5	TRBV2	NA	NA
TGCGCCAGCAGCCCAACCGGGAGTTCTCAGCCCCAGCATTTT	CASSPTGSSQPQHF	TRBJ1-5	TRBV4-1	NA	NA
TGTGCCAGCAACGGGACTAGCGGGGGGGCCAATGAGCAGTTCTTC	CASNGTSGGANEQFF	TRBJ2-1	TRBV28	TRBD2	NA
TGTGCCAGTAGTATAGGCGGGATTAACACCGGGGAGCTGTTTTTT	CASSIGGINTGELFF	TRBJ2-2	TRBV19	NA	NA
TGTGCCACGCGACTAGCGGGGAGGAATGTGGATACGCAGTATTTT	CATRLAGRNVDTQYF	TRBJ2-3	TRBV27	TRBD2	NA
TGTGCCAGCTCACCAGCAAGGGGGGGGCTACTCAGCAATCAGCCCCAGCATTTT	CASSPARGGLLSNQPQHF	TRBJ1-5	TRBV18	NA	NA